This entry lists 12 T cell receptor beta chains sequenced from one sample in a study of PD-1 blockade in classical Hodgkin lymphoma. Time point reported: newly diagnosed, previously untreated cHL patient sample. Negative selection with magnetic separation was used to purify CD4+ T cells from thawed PBMCs. The repertoire was sequenced with immunoSEQ multiplex PCR; TCRdb's copy has only in-frame clones and lacks some. This sample has 25,000 to 35,000 clones, with roughly nine tenths found just once. Material: CD4+ T cells from blood. The receptors originated from a human donor with classical Hodgkin lymphoma.

The rearrangement joins TRBV7-2 to TRBJ1-1; no definite D call. Between the trimmed V and J ends, which lost 1 base and 0 bases, there was a span of 12 bases. This CDR3 spans 16 amino acids. Germline CDR1 and CDR2: SGHTA and FQGNSA. The CDR3 DNA reads as TGTGCCAGCAGCTTAGGGGTGTACGGAATGAACACTGAAGCTTTCTTT. Translating it yields CASSLGVYGMNTEAFF. Full variable domain (missing parts from reference TRBV7-2 and TRBJ1-1): GAGVSQSPSNKVTEKGKDVELRCDPISGHTALYWYRQSLGQGLEFLIYFQGNSAPDKSGLPSDRFSAERTGGSVSTLTIQRTQQEDSAVYLCASSLGVYGMNTEAFFGQGTRLTVV.

The genes are TRBV30 and TRBJ1-2, with D unresolved. This CDR3 has 11 amino acids. CDR1 GTSNPN and CDR2 SVGIG come from the germline V gene (reference sequence). V was clipped by 2 bases and J by 6 bases, with 7 bases between them. The CDR3 loop reads CAWSWEDGYTF. For the CDR3, the DNA is TGTGCCTGGAGTTGGGAGGATGGCTACACCTTC. The whole variable domain, remainder taken from reference TRBV30 and TRBJ1-2, is SQTIHQWPATLVQPVGSPLSLECTVEGTSNPNLYWYRQAAGRGLQLLFYSVGIGQISSEVPQNLSASRPQDRQFILSSKKLLLSDSGFYLCAWSWEDGYTFGSGTRLTVV.

The genes are TRBV7-2 and TRBJ1-1, with 7 bases that match TRBD1. V shed 1 base, J shed 6 bases, and the junction held 8 bases outside the gene matches. This CDR3 spans 15 amino acids. The V gene's germline CDR1 is SGHTA and CDR2 FQGNSA. CDR3 residues: CASSLVSGGGSEAFF. For the CDR3, the DNA is TGTGCCAGCAGCTTAGTATCAGGAGGGGGCTCTGAAGCTTTCTTT.

The chain couples TRBV5-3 to TRBJ2-5, with 8 bases that match TRBD1. TRBV5-3 is an open reading frame whose function is uncertain. With V trimmed by 5 bases and J by 3 bases, 12 bases remained unmatched. The CDR3 is 16 residues long. The chain's CDR3 is CARRSCRTDREETQYF. CDR3 nucleotide sequence: TGTGCCAGAAGGTCCTGCCGCACGGACAGGGAAGAGACCCAGTACTTC.

The chain has TRBV19 and TRBJ2-7; tentatively, D is TRBD1 (6 bases). This CDR3 spans 13 amino acids. The V end was cut by 9 bases, the J end by 5 bases, with 17 bases between. CDR1 LNHDA and CDR2 SQIVND come from the germline V gene (reference sequence). The CDR3: CARHRALEHEQYV. CDR3 nucleotides: TGTGCCAGGCACAGGGCGTTGGAACACGAGCAGTACGTC.

This chain joins TRBV5-5 and TRBJ1-5, with 8 bases fitting TRBD1. CDR3 length equals 16 residues. Trimming at V came to 4 bases and at J to 8 bases, leaving 14 bases not matched to a gene. Germline V gene data show CDR1 as SGHKS and CDR2 as YYEKEE (reference sequence). Here the CDR3 reads CASSPGQGHIMEPQHF. CDR3 sequence (DNA): TGTGCCAGCAGCCCCGGACAGGGACACATCATGGAGCCCCAGCATTTT.

This chain joins TRBV6-5 and TRBJ2-7; weak D call: TRBD2 (6 bases). V was shortened by 1 base and J by 2 bases, with 12 bases between the two germline ends. This CDR3 has 15 residues. Germline CDR1 reads MNHEY; CDR2 reads SVGAGI. CDR3: CASSYYGSGTYEQYF. CDR3 in DNA: TGTGCCAGCAGTTACTATGGTAGCGGTACCTACGAGCAGTACTTC.

This clone was seen only once. The V call is TRBV4-1, the J call TRBJ2-7; 9 positions match TRBD2. V lost 1 base to trimming and J lost 1 base; unmatched junction nucleotides: 5. The CDR3 contains 16 residues. Germline V gene data show CDR1 as MGHRA and CDR2 as YSYEKL. CDR3 region: CASSQAHLAGSYEQYF. CDR3 in DNA: TGCGCCAGCAGCCAAGCTCACCTAGCGGGATCCTACGAGCAGTACTTC.

J is TRBJ1-2 and V is TRBV27; D gene uncertain. The V end was cut by 0 bases, the J end by 3 bases, with 20 bases between. CDR1 and CDR2 (germline): MNHEY, SMNVEV (reference sequence). CDR3 length: 18 residues. The CDR3 DNA sequence: TGTGCCAGCAGTTTATCGCGCTCGGGCCCTCGCGGATACTATGGCTACACCTTC. Translating gives CASSLSRSGPRGYYGYTF.

The chain uses TRBV5-1 and TRBJ2-3; D may correspond to TRBD1 or TRBD2 (5 bases each). V was pared by 4 bases and J by 1 base, with 13 bases between. This CDR3 is built from 15 residues. In germline, CDR1 is SGHRS, CDR2 YFSETQ. The CDR3: CASSQQARGTDTQYF. The CDR3 DNA sequence: TGCGCCAGCAGCCAACAGGCGCGGGGCACAGATACGCAGTATTTT. The complete variable domain, with remaining parts taken from reference TRBV5-1 and TRBJ2-3, reads KAGVTQTPRYLIKTRGQQVTLSCSPISGHRSVSWYQQTPGQGLQFLFEYFSETQRNKGNFPGRFSGRQFSNSRSEMNVSTLELGDSALYLCASSQQARGTDTQYFGPGTRLTVL.

The chain carries TRBV5-8 and TRBJ2-5; D is undetermined. Per germline, CDR1 SGHTS and CDR2 YDEGEE. V gave up 2 bases and J gave up 4 bases, with 9 bases separating them. The CDR3 is 13 residues long. CDR3 amino acids: CASSLRTTETQYF. CDR3 sequence (DNA): TGTGCCAGCAGCTTAAGGACGACAGAGACCCAGTACTTC.

The V call is TRBV28, the J call TRBJ1-2, with 9 positions matching TRBD1. V lost 5 bases to trimming and J lost 7 bases; unmatched junction nucleotides: 5. Germline V gene sequence: CDR1 MDHEN, CDR2 SYDVKM. The CDR3 covers 13 residues. CDR3 sequence reads: CASSNRDRVGYTF. The DNA for the CDR3 is TGTGCCAGCAGTAACCGGGACAGGGTTGGCTACACCTTC.